What follows are 27 T cell receptor beta chains derived from one specimen sequenced in a study of T cells in Graves' hyperthyroidism and ophthalmopathy. Authors of the study amplified TCR beta CDR3 regions from RNA transcripts. TCR CDR3 underwent first-round RT-PCR with the HTBI primer set. Each CDR3 protein gets one entry after TCRdb re-called the multiplex PCR reads with MiXCR. This table has 400,000 or so distinct CDR3 sequences, about an eighth appearing once. What was sequenced was blood. The source is a man aged 45-65 years with Graves' ophthalmopathy.

This clonotype was seen at least ten times. The V gene is TRBV2, the J gene TRBJ2-1; 10 bases agree with TRBD2. The germline gives CDR1 SNHLY, CDR2 FYNNEI. The CDR3 loop spans 14 amino acids. J lost 7 bases, V lost 4 bases, and 4 bases had no gene match. The CDR3 coding sequence is TGTGCCAGCAGTGTCCTAGCGGGAGTTAATGAGCAGTTCTTC. Amino acid sequence: CASSVLAGVNEQFF. Full variable domain (outside the CDR3, taken from reference TRBV2 and TRBJ2-1): EPEVTQTPSHQVTQMGQEVILRCVPISNHLYFYWYRQILGQKVEFLVSFYNNEISEKSEIFDDQFSVERPDGSNFTLKIRSTKLEDSAMYFCASSVLAGVNEQFFGPGTRLTVL.

This clonotype was seen many times. The J gene is TRBJ1-2, the V gene TRBV7-8; unclear D gene. CDR3 length: 13 amino acids. CDR1 and CDR2 (germline): SGHVS, FQNEAQ. The V gene lost 1 base and the J gene lost 2 bases, with 5 bases spanning the gap. Written as DNA, the CDR3 is TGTGCCAGCAGCTTAGATAAAAACTATGGCTACACCTTC. Encoded protein: CASSLDKNYGYTF. Drawing the rest from reference TRBV7-8 and TRBJ1-2, the complete variable domain is GAGVSQSPRYKVAKRGQDVALRCDPISGHVSLFWYQQALGQGPEFLTYFQNEAQLDKSGLPSDRFFAERPEGSVSTLKIQRTQQEDSAVYLCASSLDKNYGYTFGSGTRLTVV.

In this sample, this clonotype turned up many times. The genes are TRBV9 and TRBJ2-7, with D unresolved. The CDR3 runs 14 residues. Trimming pared 2 bases from V and 3 bases from J, leaving 12 bases between. CDR1 is SGDLS and CDR2 is YYNGEE in the germline V gene. CDR3 nucleotide sequence: TGTGCCAGCAGCGTCGCGCCCGGAGACTACGAGCAGTACTTC. Amino acid sequence: CASSVAPGDYEQYF.

In its sample, this clonotype was seen many times. The chain is built from TRBV12-3 or TRBV12-4 and TRBJ2-7; D not resolved. V was shortened by 1 base and J by 7 bases, with 8 bases between the two germline ends. CDR3 length: 12 amino acids. CDR3 sequence reads: CASSLGAREQYF. The CDR3 DNA reads TGTGCCAGCAGTTTAGGGGCCCGGGAGCAGTACTTC.

This chain connects TRBV28 to TRBJ2-7; a possible D gene is TRBD1 (6 bases). The tail of the sequence fits TRBJ2-1 better, so the J call may be wrong. CDR3 length: 13 residues. Germline V gene data show CDR1 as MDHEN and CDR2 as SYDVKM. For the CDR3, the DNA is TGTGCCAGCAGTTTTGGGGGCCCCTACGAGCAGTTCTTC. It encodes CASSFGGPYEQFF.

This clonotype has more than one count but fewer than ten. The chain joins TRBV7-9 to TRBJ2-1; TRBD2 agrees at 8 bases. The germline gives CDR1 SEHNR, CDR2 FQNEAQ (reference sequence). The CDR3 is 12 residues long. J was trimmed by 15 bases and V by 4 bases; bases with no gene match: 8. The CDR3 nucleotides are TGTGCCAGCAGCTCGGGGACTAGTCGGGGGTTCTTC. Amino acids: CASSSGTSRGFF.

CDR3 nucleotide sequence: TGTGCCAGCACTACGCTGCGGAGGCAGGATACGCAGTATTTT. This encodes CASTTLRRQDTQYF. This rearrangement joins TRBV27 to TRBJ2-3, with D perhaps TRBD2 (5 bases). CDR3 length: 14 amino acids. V lost 7 bases and J lost 6, with 17 bases in between. Germline values: CDR1 MNHEY, CDR2 SMNVEV (reference sequence).

The genes are TRBV20-1 and TRBJ2-5; 14 positions match TRBD2. Germline V gene lookup returns CDR1 DFQATT and CDR2 SNEGSKA (reference sequence). The junction had 16 bases not matched to a gene; V was cut back by 3 bases and J by 4 bases. CDR3 length equals 19 residues. The CDR3 nucleotides are TGCAGTGCTAGTGGTTTGGGACTAGCGGGAGTAACGGGCGGAGAGACCCAGTACTTC. It is translated as CSASGLGLAGVTGGETQYF.

This clonotype was found many times. V is TRBV11-2 and J is TRBJ2-7; either TRBD1 or TRBD2 may supply D (5 bases each). The CDR3 extends over 14 amino acids. The V and J ends lost 4 bases and 2 bases respectively, with 12 bases between them. The germline V gene encodes CDR1 SGHAT and CDR2 FQNNGV. In DNA form, the CDR3 reads TGTGCCAGCAGCTCCTGGGACGGAACCTACGAGCAGTACTTC. Encoded protein: CASSSWDGTYEQYF.

This chain links TRBV19 with TRBJ2-1, with 7 bases identical to TRBD2. CDR3 size: 15 residues. From germline, CDR1 is LNHDA and CDR2 SQIVND (reference sequence). V lost 7 bases and J lost 4; bases outside the gene matches: 10. The CDR3 nucleotides are TGTGCCAGTACCCCAGAGGTCGGGAGGTACAATGAGCAGTTCTTC. Protein product: CASTPEVGRYNEQFF.

In this sample, this clonotype turned up many times. The chain is built from TRBV5-4 and TRBJ1-1, with D tentatively TRBD1 (6 bases). The germline V gene has CDR1 SGHNT and CDR2 YYREEE (reference sequence). V was cut by 0 bases and J by 3 bases, with 12 bases left in between. This CDR3 region has 15 residues. CDR3 sequence reads: CASSLAWGADTEAFF. CDR3 in DNA: TGTGCCAGCAGCTTGGCTTGGGGGGCGGACACTGAAGCTTTCTTT.

The chain couples TRBV20-1 to TRBJ1-1, with D possibly TRBD1 on 6 matching bases. Germline CDR1 is DFQATT and CDR2 is SNEGSKA (reference sequence). This CDR3 has 15 amino acids. Trimming stripped 3 bases from V and 3 bases from J, with 17 bases between. The CDR3 sequence is CSASKFGRGDTEAFF. In DNA, the CDR3 is TGCAGTGCTAGTAAGTTCGGAAGGGGGGACACTGAAGCTTTCTTT.

The gene calls are TRBV18 and TRBJ2-7, with a weak D call TRBD1 (6 bases). CDR3 size: 15 residues. The germline V gene has CDR1 KGHSH and CDR2 LQKENI. Trimming shortened V by 5 bases and J by 5 bases, and 19 bases separated the two germline ends. The CDR3 coding sequence is TGTGCCAGCTCATCTATCTACAGGGATGACGACGAGCAGTACTTC. Translated: CASSSIYRDDDEQYF.

CDR3 protein: CASSWDSGLETQYF. The DNA of the CDR3 is TGTGCCAGCAGCTGGGACTCAGGGCTGGAGACCCAGTACTTC. This chain links TRBV7-2 with TRBJ2-5, with D possibly TRBD2 on 6 matching bases. Per the germline V gene, CDR1 is SGHTA and CDR2 is FQGNSA. The CDR3 is 14 amino acids. The V end was cut by 4 bases, the J end by 5 bases, with 14 bases between.

The chain employs TRBV20-1 and TRBJ2-3; TRBD2 aligns across 12 bases. CDR1 is DFQATT and CDR2 is SNEGSKA in the germline V gene (reference sequence). This CDR3 contains 15 residues. V shed 5 bases, J shed 4 bases, and the junction held 7 bases outside the gene matches. The CDR3 nucleotides are TGCAGTGCTTCGAGACTAGCGGGAGCGGCAGATACGCAGTATTTT. This encodes CSASRLAGAADTQYF.

As regards this clonotype: This could be a read error, since a much larger clone is one nucleotide away. V usage is TRBV11-1 and J usage is TRBJ2-1; a possible D gene is TRBD2 (5 bases). Between the trimmed V and J ends, which lost 4 bases and 7 bases, there was a span of 20 bases. CDR1 SGHAT and CDR2 FQDESV come from the germline V gene (reference sequence). CDR3 size: 16 residues. This CDR3 is CASSSTARGPRNEQFF. The CDR3 bases are TGTGCCAGCAGCTCAACAGCGAGAGGGCCGCGAAATGAGCAGTTCTTC.

This clonotype showed up many times. CDR3 loop: CASSVELRQREGLTDTQYF. CDR3 sequence (DNA): TGTGCCAGCAGCGTAGAGTTGAGGCAGCGGGAGGGCCTGACAGATACGCAGTATTTT. This chain links TRBV9 with TRBJ2-3; 10 positions match TRBD2. Germline CDR1 is SGDLS and CDR2 is YYNGEE. With 0 bases clipped from V and 3 bases from J, the junction kept 13 bases outside the gene matches. The CDR3 runs to 19 residues.

This clonotype appeared a few times. The gene calls are TRBV5-1 and TRBJ1-2, with TRBD1 matching 9 bases. Per germline, CDR1 SGHRS and CDR2 YFSETQ. V shed 4 bases, J shed 6 bases, and the junction held 1 base outside the gene matches. The length of the CDR3 is 12 residues. The CDR3 protein is CASSGQGNGYTF. As DNA, the CDR3 is TGCGCCAGCAGCGGACAGGGGAATGGCTACACCTTC.

The chain recombines TRBV28 with TRBJ1-2, with D possibly TRBD1 on 5 matching bases. The V gene's germline CDR1 is MDHEN and CDR2 SYDVKM. Trimming removed 4 bases from V and 0 bases from J, with 12 bases in between. The CDR3 runs 15 residues. The CDR3 reads CASSYQGRANYGYTF. The CDR3 DNA reads as TGTGCCAGCAGTTATCAGGGCCGCGCTAACTATGGCTACACCTTC.

This clonotype was found a few times. The chain joins TRBV29-1 to TRBJ1-2; D call uncertain. CDR1 SQVTM and CDR2 ANQGSEA come from the germline V gene. V lost 4 bases and J 4 bases, leaving 7 bases between the germline ends. The CDR3 length is 11 residues. In DNA form, the CDR3 reads TGCAGCGTTGGACTCGGCTATGGCTACACCTTC. Protein: CSVGLGYGYTF. Together with reference TRBV29-1 and TRBJ1-2, the CDR3 gives the full variable domain: SAVISQKPSRDICQRGTSLTIQCQVDSQVTMMFWYRQQPGQSLTLIATANQGSEATYESGFVIDKFPISRPNLTFSTLTVSNMSPEDSSIYLCSVGLGYGYTFGSGTRLTVV.

This clonotype turned up a few times. CDR3 residues: CASSQAGQGAGGELFF. The DNA of the CDR3 is TGTGCCAGCAGCCAAGCGGGCCAGGGGGCGGGCGGGGAGCTGTTTTTT. The J gene is TRBJ2-2, the V gene TRBV7-8; TRBD1 agrees at 8 bases. CDR3 length equals 16 residues. Germline-derived CDR1 and CDR2 are SGHVS and FQNEAQ. V lost 5 bases to trimming and J lost 7 bases; unmatched junction nucleotides: 12.

This clonotype was picked up many times. The V call is TRBV20-1, the J call TRBJ2-3, with a tentative D call TRBD1 (5 bases). Germline-derived CDR1 and CDR2 are DFQATT and SNEGSKA (reference sequence). V lost 0 bases and J lost 6, with 10 bases in between. The CDR3 length is 13 residues. The CDR3 nucleotides are TGCAGTGCTAGAGAAGGGGCGCGTGATACGCAGTATTTT. This sequence encodes CSAREGARDTQYF.

The chain couples TRBV11-2 to TRBJ2-7; 7 nucleotides match TRBD1. This CDR3 is built from 15 residues. Trimming removed 1 base from V and 2 bases from J; junction bases left unmatched: 5. Per germline, CDR1 SGHAT and CDR2 FQNNGV. Written as DNA, the CDR3 is TGTGCCAGCAGCTTAGGGTGGACAGGAGCCTACGAGCAGTACTTC. Encoded protein: CASSLGWTGAYEQYF.

This clonotype has a count of ten or more. The V call is TRBV15, the J call TRBJ2-3; 11 bases are a match to TRBD1. V lost 4 bases to trimming and J lost 2 bases; unmatched junction nucleotides: 8. The CDR3 contains 17 residues. Germline V CDR1 and CDR2: LNHNV, YYDKDF (reference sequence). Here the CDR3 DNA reads TGTGCCACCAGCATCACCGGGACAGGGGGTTTCACAGATACGCAGTATTTT. It translates to CATSITGTGGFTDTQYF. Filled out from reference TRBV15 and TRBJ2-3, the complete variable domain reads DAMVIQNPRYQVTQFGKPVTLSCSQTLNHNVMYWYQQKSSQAPKLLFHYYDKDFNNEADTPDNFQSRRPNTSFCFLDIRSPGLGDTAMYLCATSITGTGGFTDTQYFGPGTRLTVL.

This clonotype was counted many times. V and J are TRBV6-1 and TRBJ1-1; possibly TRBD1 for D (5 bases). The CDR3 loop spans 15 amino acids. Trimming left V 6 bases short and J 1 base short, with 15 bases between. CDR1 is MNHNS and CDR2 is SASEGT in the germline V gene. The CDR3 DNA reads as TGTGCCAGCAGCTACAATCGGGGGGAGAACACTGAAGCTTTCTTT. Translated, it gives CASSYNRGENTEAFF.

Turning to this clonotype: With a much larger clone just one base away, this may be a read error. The chain recombines TRBV7-8 with TRBJ2-7; tentatively, D is TRBD1 (5 bases). In germline, CDR1 is SGHVS, CDR2 FQNEAQ. This CDR3 contains 13 residues. The CDR3 loop is CAISLGVTYEQYF. In DNA, the CDR3 is TGTGCCATCAGCTTAGGGGTCACCTACGAGCAGTACTTC.

In this sample, this clonotype turned up many times. The CDR3 is CASRGQGGNEQFF. In nucleotides, the CDR3 is TGTGCCAGCAGGGGACAGGGGGGGAATGAGCAGTTCTTC. The chain links TRBV2 to TRBJ2-1, with TRBD1 matching over 11 bases. The CDR3 has 13 amino acids. V shed 6 bases, J shed 7 bases, and the junction held 2 bases outside the gene matches. The germline gives CDR1 SNHLY, CDR2 FYNNEI.